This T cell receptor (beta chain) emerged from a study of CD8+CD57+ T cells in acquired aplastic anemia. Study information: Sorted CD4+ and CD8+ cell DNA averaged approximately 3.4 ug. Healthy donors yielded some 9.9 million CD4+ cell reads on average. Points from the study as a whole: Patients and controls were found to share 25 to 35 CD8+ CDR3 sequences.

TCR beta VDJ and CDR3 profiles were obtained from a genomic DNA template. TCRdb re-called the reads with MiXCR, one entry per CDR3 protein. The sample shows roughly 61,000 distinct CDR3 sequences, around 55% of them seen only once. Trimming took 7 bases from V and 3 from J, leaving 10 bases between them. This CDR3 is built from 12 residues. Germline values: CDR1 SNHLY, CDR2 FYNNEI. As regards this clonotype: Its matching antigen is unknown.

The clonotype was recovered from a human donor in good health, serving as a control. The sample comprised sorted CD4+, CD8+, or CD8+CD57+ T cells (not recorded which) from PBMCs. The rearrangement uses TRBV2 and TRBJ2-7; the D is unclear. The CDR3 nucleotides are TGTGCCAGCACTGCGCCGGGCTACGAGCAGTACTTC. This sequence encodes CASTAPGYEQYF. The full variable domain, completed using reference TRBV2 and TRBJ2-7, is EPEVTQTPSHQVTQMGQEVILRCVPISNHLYFYWYRQILGQKVEFLVSFYNNEISEKSEIFDDQFSVERPDGSNFTLKIRSTKLEDSAMYFCASTAPGYEQYFGPGTRLTVT.